These 2 T cell receptor beta chains originate from one sample sequenced in a study of blood T cell repertoires in COVID-19. Profiled with immunoSEQ multiplex PCR; TCRdb holds only in-frame clones, not every one. The sample includes about 130,000 clones, roughly 90% seen only once; the top ten take 2% to 2.5%. Source material: peripheral blood. The receptors originated from a man aged 65 to 85 with active COVID-19.

The chain uses TRBV7-2 and TRBJ1-3; 7 bases match TRBD1. CDR1 is SGHTA, CDR2 FQGNSA, per germline. The CDR3 is 15 residues long. Losses at the gene ends were 3 bases for V and 3 bases for J; bases not matched to a gene: 5. The CDR3 coding sequence is TGTGCCAGCAGCTTGGAGGGGGCCAGTGGAAACACCATATATTTT. Protein product: CASSLEGASGNTIYF.

This clone was detected a few times. The CDR3 DNA is TGTGCCAGCAGTCCGACAGGGCCCGAGCAGTACTTC. Translation: CASSPTGPEQYF. This sequence joins TRBV12-3 or TRBV12-4 and TRBJ2-7; 7 bases are shared with TRBD1. The CDR3 has 12 amino acids. After removal of 5 bases from V and 6 bases from J, the junction contained 4 bases not matched to a gene.